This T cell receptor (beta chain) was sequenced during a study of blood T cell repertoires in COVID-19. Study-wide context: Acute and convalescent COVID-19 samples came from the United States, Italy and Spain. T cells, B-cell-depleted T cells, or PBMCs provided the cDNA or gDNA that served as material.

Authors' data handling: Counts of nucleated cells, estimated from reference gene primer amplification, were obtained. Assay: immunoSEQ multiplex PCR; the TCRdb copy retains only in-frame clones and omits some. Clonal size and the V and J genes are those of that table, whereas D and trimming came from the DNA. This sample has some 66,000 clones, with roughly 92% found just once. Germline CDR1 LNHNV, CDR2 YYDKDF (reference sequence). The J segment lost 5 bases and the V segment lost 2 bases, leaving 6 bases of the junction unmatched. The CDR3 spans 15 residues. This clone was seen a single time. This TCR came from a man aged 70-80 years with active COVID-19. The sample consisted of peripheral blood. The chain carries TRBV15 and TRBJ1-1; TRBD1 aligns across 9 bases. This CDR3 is CATSRPTGGRTEAFF. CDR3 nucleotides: TGTGCCACCAGCAGACCGACAGGGGGACGGACTGAAGCTTTCTTT.